The rows below give T cell receptor beta chains drawn from one sample of a study of OX40 agonist ivuxolimab in advanced cancers. Only in-frame clones appear in the TCRdb table, and some are missing; sequencing was by immunoSEQ multiplex PCR. Altogether approximately 40,000 clones are present, more than 75% being singletons, with the ten largest covering about a sixth. The sample here was CD4+ or CD8+ T cells sorted from blood, taken in a trial of the OX40 agonist ivuxolimab. The receptors here all came from an adult with an advanced solid tumor such as melanoma, head and neck, liver or kidney cancer. Each CDR3 is given with its conserved first and last residue. Fields, in order: CDR3 DNA, CDR3 protein, J gene, V gene, clone size, D gene. D genes are given only for firm matches. Clone size is stated in some rows and not others, as once, few, many or a class when expanded.

TGTGCCTGGAAGAGAGGGAACACTGAAGCTTTCTTT | CAWKRGNTEAFF | TRBJ1-1 | TRBV30 | - | -
TGTGCCAGCAGTTTGACACAGGGGTCCGGGGAGCTGTTTTTT | CASSLTQGSGELFF | TRBJ2-2 | TRBV27 | - | TRBD1
TGTGCCAGCAGTGACTCTAGCGGGGCAGATACGCAGTATTTT | CASSDSSGADTQYF | TRBJ2-3 | TRBV6-4 | medium-sized | TRBD2
TGTGCCAGCAGCTTCCCGGGACAGGGGGTTTACGAGCAGTACTTC | CASSFPGQGVYEQYF | TRBJ2-7 | TRBV5-5 | - | TRBD1
TGTGCCAGCAGCCCTCACCGACTAGCGGGGTTTGATGAGCAGTTCTTC | CASSPHRLAGFDEQFF | TRBJ2-1 | TRBV9 | once | TRBD2
TGTGCCAGCAGTTTGGGGACTAGATACGAGCAGTACTTC | CASSLGTRYEQYF | TRBJ2-7 | TRBV27 | - | TRBD2
TGTGCCAGCAGTTATGGGGGTCGGACAGATACGCAGTATTTT | CASSYGGRTDTQYF | TRBJ2-3 | TRBV6-5 | few | -
TGCAGCGCCGATACACCCGCAGGGGCAGGGGGTTACACCTTC | CSADTPAGAGGYTF | TRBJ1-2 | TRBV29-1 | - | TRBD1
TGTGCCAGCAGCGCTCGACCAAGACAGGGCAAGAACACCATATATTTT | CASSARPRQGKNTIYF | TRBJ1-3 | TRBV7-3 | - | TRBD1
TGTGCCAGCAGTGGGGCAGGAGGATATGGCTACACCTTC | CASSGAGGYGYTF | TRBJ1-2 | TRBV6-5 | - | -
TGTGCCAGCAGTCCTGGGGGGGGCGCCGCCGGGGAGCTGTTTTTT | CASSPGGGAAGELFF | TRBJ2-2 | TRBV27 | once | -
TGTGCCAGTAGTATCGGGACAGGTTCCTACGAGCAGTACTTC | CASSIGTGSYEQYF | TRBJ2-7 | TRBV19 | - | TRBD1
TGTGCCAGCAGATCTATTAAGGGGCTAGGTATAAACATTGAAGCTTTCTTT | CASRSIKGLGINIEAFF | TRBJ1-1 | TRBV11-2 | - | -
TGTGCCAGCACCCAGGTTGGGGGGCGGGACACTGAAGCTTTCTTT | CASTQVGGRDTEAFF | TRBJ1-1 | TRBV9 | - | -
TGTGCCAGCAGTGATGGGGGACAGGGGGAAGGTAGGACTGAAGCTTTCTTT | CASSDGGQGEGRTEAFF | TRBJ1-1 | TRBV25-1 | - | TRBD1
TGTGCCAGCAGCCACTCCCAAACTAGCGGGATCTACAATGAGCAGTTCTTC | CASSHSQTSGIYNEQFF | TRBJ2-1 | TRBV7-4 | - | TRBD2
TGTGCCTGGTTCGGAGGCACTGAAGCTTTCTTT | CAWFGGTEAFF | TRBJ1-1 | TRBV30 | - | -
TGTGCCAGCAGTGTCGACAGGGGCTACGAGCAGTACTTC | CASSVDRGYEQYF | TRBJ2-7 | TRBV2 | - | TRBD1
TGTGCCAGCAGTTCCACCCTACTTTCCTACGAGCAGTACTTC | CASSSTLLSYEQYF | TRBJ2-7 | TRBV27 | - | -
TGTGCCAGCAGCGTAGTACCCGACAGAATGGCTTTCTTT | CASSVVPDRMAFF | TRBJ1-1 | TRBV9 | - | -
TGTGCCAGCAGCCCCCTGATAGGTAGCGGGGGGTACAATGAGCAGTTCTTC | CASSPLIGSGGYNEQFF | TRBJ2-1 | TRBV7-2 | - | TRBD2
TGTGCCAGCAGTCCTGGTAGGACTAGAGGGGAGCAGTACTTC | CASSPGRTRGEQYF | TRBJ2-7 | TRBV27 | - | TRBD2
TGTGCCATCGGTAACCATCAGCCCCAGCATTTT | CAIGNHQPQHF | TRBJ1-5 | TRBV10-3 | - | -